This T cell receptor beta chain was recovered during a study of radiation and T cells in renal cell carcinoma. Points from the study as a whole: In blood, top tumor clones expanded by 2 weeks, shrinking by 4.

Germline loops: CDR1 SGHAT, CDR2 FQDESV (reference sequence). This CDR3 has 16 amino acids. V was clipped by 5 bases and J by 2 bases, with 18 bases between them. Method: immunoSEQ multiplex PCR; TCRdb's copy keeps in-frame clones and lacks some. The sample records about 150,000 clones, roughly 90% being singletons. Comment on this clone: Its antigen remains unknown.

Time point described: blood 2 weeks post-SBRT. Treatment given: 15 Gy SBRT to primary tumor, nephrectomy 4 weeks later. The chain carries TRBV11-1 and TRBJ1-2; maybe TRBD1 (5 bases). The sample consisted of blood, taken from a patient whose treatment included radiotherapy and nephrectomy. This clonotype was obtained from a woman between 50 and 59 years old with renal cell carcinoma. The CDR3 nucleotides read TGTGCCAGCAGCAGGACTTGGGACGGACTAAACTATGGCTACACCTTC. Its translation is CASSRTWDGLNYGYTF.